This T cell receptor beta chain was identified during a study of T-cell reconstitution after alpha-beta-depleted transplantation in children. Study results and limitations: Diversity of TCRbeta at day 60 was high in some patients, arising from surviving recipient T cells and thymic progenitors. T-cell counts and diversity were attributed mostly to newly produced T cells one year after transplant.

This clonotype was seen at least ten times. As yet, its antigen is unknown. A library of TCRbeta sequences, prepared with unique molecular identifiers, was generated. TCRdb re-analysed the PCR reads in MiXCR, keeping a single row per CDR3 protein. The repertoire holds 130,000 to 150,000 distinct CDR3 sequences, around 8.5% seen once, with 15% to 20% in the top ten. The CDR3 consists of 13 residues. V gave up 1 base and J gave up 3 bases, with 6 bases separating them. Germline V lookup: CDR1 MDHEN, CDR2 SYDVKM. The sample in question was PBMCs, mostly from graft donor cells, obtained 180 days after TCRalphabeta/CD19-depleted stem cell transplant. The receptor was derived from a female patient aged 2 to 10 who had a stem cell transplant for congenital amegakaryocytic thrombocytopenia, so the T cells may come from the graft donor. The chain uses TRBV28 and TRBJ1-2; D gene unclear. Here the CDR3 reads CASSLYPDYGYTF. The DNA for the CDR3 is TGTGCCAGCAGTTTATATCCAGACTATGGCTACACCTTC.